One TCR beta chain is described in this entry. After isolation, RNA underwent reverse transcription to generate cDNA as the sequencing template. Clones were sequenced by immunoSEQ multiplex PCR, and TCRdb holds only the in-frame ones, with some missing. The sample yields fewer than 250,000 clones, about 53% seen once. This entry belongs to a study of CD8+ T cells in alopecia areata. This specimen consisted of CD4+ T cells sorted from blood, obtained at week 0. The TCR originated in a human donor with alopecia areata.

As DNA, the CDR3 is TGTGCCAGCAGTGAAAGGTTAGCGCTTAGGCAGTACTTC. Translating it yields CASSERLALRQYF. The chain combines TRBV2 with TRBJ2-7; D possibly corresponds to TRBD2 (5 bases). Trimming shortened V by 2 bases and J by 9 bases, and 14 bases separated the two germline ends. The CDR3 sequence is 13 residues long. Germline V CDR1 and CDR2: SNHLY, FYNNEI.